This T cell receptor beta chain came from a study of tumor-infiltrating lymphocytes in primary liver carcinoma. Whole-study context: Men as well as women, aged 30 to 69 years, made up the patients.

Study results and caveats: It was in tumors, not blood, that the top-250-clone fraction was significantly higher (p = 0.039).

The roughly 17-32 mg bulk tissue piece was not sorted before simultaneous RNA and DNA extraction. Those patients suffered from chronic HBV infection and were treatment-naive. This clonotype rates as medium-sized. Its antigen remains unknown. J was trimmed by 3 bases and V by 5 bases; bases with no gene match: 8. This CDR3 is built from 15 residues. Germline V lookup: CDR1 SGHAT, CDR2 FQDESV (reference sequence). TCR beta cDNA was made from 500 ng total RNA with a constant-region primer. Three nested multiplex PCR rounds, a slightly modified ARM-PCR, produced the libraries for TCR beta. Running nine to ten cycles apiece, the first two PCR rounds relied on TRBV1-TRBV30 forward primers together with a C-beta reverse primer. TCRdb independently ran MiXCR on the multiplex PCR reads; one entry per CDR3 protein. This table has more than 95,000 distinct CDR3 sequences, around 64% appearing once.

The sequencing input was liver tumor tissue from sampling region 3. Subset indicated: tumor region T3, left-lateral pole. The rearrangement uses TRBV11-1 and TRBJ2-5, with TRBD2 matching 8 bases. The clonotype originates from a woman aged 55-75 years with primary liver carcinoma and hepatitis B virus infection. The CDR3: CASSTRLAREETQYF. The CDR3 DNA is TGTGCCAGCAGCACCCGACTAGCGAGAGAAGAGACCCAGTACTTC.